The 26 T cell receptor beta chains listed next were all sequenced from one sample in a study of blood T cell repertoires in COVID-19. TCRdb's copy holds only in-frame clones and misses some; the assay was immunoSEQ multiplex PCR. The table records 60,000 to 85,000 clones, approximately 90% of them present only once. Input material: peripheral blood. The receptors originated from a woman aged 45-65 years with COVID-19, enrolled during active disease.

The chain has TRBV27 and TRBJ2-6, with D maybe TRBD2 (5 bases). The V gene lost 0 bases and the J gene lost 4 bases, with 10 bases spanning the gap. The CDR3 consists of 16 residues. Germline CDR1 MNHEY, CDR2 SMNVEV (reference sequence). The CDR3 region is CASSLSPTGGANVLTF. In DNA form, the CDR3 reads TGTGCCAGCAGTTTATCCCCAACGGGAGGGGCCAACGTCCTGACTTTC.

This chain connects TRBV29-1 to TRBJ2-1, with D tentatively TRBD1 (6 bases). Germline-derived CDR1 and CDR2 are SQVTM and ANQGSEA. Trimming stripped 7 bases from V and 2 bases from J, with 9 bases between. The CDR3 has 12 amino acids. The CDR3 here is CSAGDTYNEQFF. The CDR3 DNA reads TGCAGCGCCGGGGACACCTACAATGAGCAGTTCTTC.

The chain employs TRBV6-2 or TRBV6-3 and TRBJ2-3; 7 positions agree with TRBD2. This CDR3 comprises 18 residues. J was trimmed by 4 bases and V by 1 base; bases with no gene match: 14. Germline lookup yields CDR1 MNHEY and CDR2 SVGEGT. In DNA form, the CDR3 reads TGTGCCAGCAGTTACTTTCGCTTTTGGGAGGGTGGCGCAGATACGCAGTATTTT. Encoded protein: CASSYFRFWEGGADTQYF.

V usage is TRBV6-5 and J usage is TRBJ2-5; D may be TRBD1 (5 bases). With 6 bases removed from V and 6 bases from J, the gap between germline ends came to 14 bases. CDR3 length equals 13 residues. Per germline, CDR1 MNHEY and CDR2 SVGAGI. The CDR3 protein is CASRLGDLKTQYF. The CDR3 DNA reads TGTGCCAGCAGGTTAGGGGATTTAAAGACCCAGTACTTC.

This chain links TRBV7-8 with TRBJ2-6, with 8 bases aligning to TRBD1. This CDR3 contains 19 residues. V lost 5 bases to trimming and J lost 0 bases; unmatched junction nucleotides: 12. Germline V gives CDR1 SGHVS, CDR2 FQNEAQ. The CDR3 region has the DNA TGTGCCAGCAGCCGATTCGGGGACAGGAGTCTCTCTGGGGCCAACGTCCTGACTTTC. It specifies CASSRFGDRSLSGANVLTF.

The chain carries TRBV10-1 and TRBJ1-6; 9 positions match TRBD1. Germline CDR1 reads WNHNN; CDR2 reads SYGVQD (reference sequence). This CDR3 has 19 amino acids. J lost 2 bases, V lost 2 bases, and 10 bases had no gene match. The CDR3 sequence: CASSETAGTGKTYNSPLHF. For the CDR3, the DNA is TGCGCCAGCAGTGAGACAGCCGGGACAGGGAAAACCTATAATTCACCCCTCCACTTT.

The genes are TRBV13 and TRBJ2-7; tentatively, D is TRBD1 (6 bases). V lost 4 bases and J 5 bases, leaving 12 bases between the germline ends. CDR3 length: 13 residues. Germline assignment: CDR1 PRHDT and CDR2 FYEKMQ (reference sequence). The CDR3 loop reads CASSSIQGHEQYF. CDR3 coding DNA: TGTGCCAGCAGCTCCATACAGGGCCACGAGCAGTACTTC.

The chain combines TRBV14 with TRBJ2-7, with D perhaps TRBD1 (5 bases). V was trimmed by 1 base and J by 3 bases, leaving 13 bases between them. CDR1 is SGHDN, CDR2 FVKESK, per germline. The CDR3 is made up of 15 amino acids. As DNA, the CDR3 is TGTGCCAGCAGCCAAGTAGGGCAGGGTAGCTACGAGCAGTACTTC. Translated: CASSQVGQGSYEQYF.

The rearrangement links TRBV6-5 to TRBJ1-2, with 9 bases matching TRBD1. The J segment lost 6 bases and the V segment lost 6 bases, leaving 8 bases of the junction unmatched. The germline V gene encodes CDR1 MNHEY and CDR2 SVGAGI. CDR3 size: 14 residues. CDR3 bases: TGTGCCAGCAGGCCCGGACAGGGGCAAAATGGCTACACCTTC. This gives the protein CASRPGQGQNGYTF.

The chain carries TRBV6-5 and TRBJ1-3, with 7 bases matching TRBD1. Looked up from germline, CDR1 is MNHEY and CDR2 is SVGAGI. The V gene end was trimmed by 2 bases and the J gene end by 0 bases; junction bases not matched to a gene: 4. CDR3 length: 16 amino acids. CDR3 sequence (DNA): TGTGCCAGCAGTTACACTGGGACAGCCTCTGGAAACACCATATATTTT. Its protein product is CASSYTGTASGNTIYF.

V is TRBV18 and J is TRBJ2-7; 7 nucleotides line up with TRBD1. Germline CDR1 and CDR2: KGHSH and LQKENI. The CDR3 is made up of 14 amino acids. V shed 2 bases, J shed 5 bases, and the junction held 6 bases outside the gene matches. The CDR3 region is CASSPGQGGHEQYF. CDR3 DNA sequence: TGTGCCAGCTCACCAGGCCAAGGGGGCCACGAGCAGTACTTC.

This chain joins TRBV13 and TRBJ2-1; D ambiguous. Trimming left V 5 bases short and J 6 bases short, with 11 bases between. Germline CDR1 PRHDT, CDR2 FYEKMQ (reference sequence). This CDR3 is 13 amino acids long. In DNA, the CDR3 is TGTGCCAGCAGCCAGACAAATGCCAATGAGCAGTTCTTC. Protein sequence: CASSQTNANEQFF.

The genes are TRBV27 and TRBJ2-4; 7 nucleotides match TRBD2. V lost 3 bases and J lost 0; bases outside the gene matches: 5. The CDR3 loop spans 16 amino acids. Germline CDR1 MNHEY, CDR2 SMNVEV (reference sequence). CDR3 in amino acids: CASSFPAGLAKNIQYF. DNA for the CDR3: TGTGCCAGCAGTTTTCCAGCGGGATTAGCCAAAAACATTCAGTACTTC.

This clone was observed a single time. V and J are TRBV30 and TRBJ2-6; no definite D call. Germline-derived CDR1 and CDR2 are GTSNPN and SVGIG (reference sequence). CDR3 length: 12 residues. The V gene lost 4 bases and the J gene lost 3 bases, with 4 bases spanning the gap. Here the CDR3 DNA reads TGTGCCTGGACAGGTGGGGCCAACGTCCTGACTTTC. This gives the protein CAWTGGANVLTF. The variable domain in full, with the rest retrieved from reference TRBV30 and TRBJ2-6, is SQTIHQWPATLVQPVGSPLSLECTVEGTSNPNLYWYRQAAGRGLQLLFYSVGIGQISSEVPQNLSASRPQDRQFILSSKKLLLSDSGFYLCAWTGGANVLTFGAGSRLTVL.

The chain combines TRBV11-2 with TRBJ2-3; possible D gene TRBD2, 7 bases. The ends were cut back, 7 bases at V and 0 bases at J, with 17 bases in the middle. CDR3 size: 16 residues. Per the germline V gene, CDR1 is SGHAT and CDR2 is FQNNGV. The CDR3 DNA sequence: TGTGCCAGCACCGGGGAGGGGACATATAGCACAGATACGCAGTATTTT. This gives the protein CASTGEGTYSTDTQYF. Drawing the rest from reference TRBV11-2 and TRBJ2-3, the complete variable domain is EAGVAQSPRYKIIEKRQSVAFWCNPISGHATLYWYQQILGQGPKLLIQFQNNGVVDDSQLPKDRFSAERLKGVDSTLKIQPAKLEDSAVYLCASTGEGTYSTDTQYFGPGTRLTVL.

J is TRBJ2-1 and V is TRBV4-1, with 8 bases matching TRBD2. Germline-derived CDR1 and CDR2 are MGHRA and YSYEKL. The CDR3 is made up of 14 amino acids. Trimming at V came to 6 bases and at J to 6 bases, leaving 7 bases not matched to a gene. The CDR3 coding sequence is TGCGCCAGCAGGAAACTAGCGGAGAGCAATGAGCAGTTCTTC. Encoded protein: CASRKLAESNEQFF.

V usage is TRBV2 and J usage is TRBJ2-2, with D possibly being TRBD1 (6 bases). The germline V gene encodes CDR1 SNHLY and CDR2 FYNNEI. V lost 4 bases and J 6 bases, leaving 18 bases between the germline ends. This CDR3 contains 16 residues. CDR3 bases: TGTGCCAGCAGTGGGGGGCTAGTGGTTTCGGCCGGGGAGCTGTTTTTT. It codes for CASSGGLVVSAGELFF.

V is TRBV7-8 and J is TRBJ2-7, with 14 bases matching TRBD2. Germline V CDR1 and CDR2: SGHVS, FQNEAQ. The CDR3 totals 15 residues. J was trimmed by 6 bases and V by 1 base; bases with no gene match: 2. In nucleotides, the CDR3 is TGTGCCAGCAGCTTAGGACTAGCGGGAGGGCGCGAGCAGTACTTC. Residues: CASSLGLAGGREQYF.

This sequence joins TRBV30 and TRBJ2-5, with 8 positions matching TRBD2. Germline values: CDR1 GTSNPN, CDR2 SVGIG (reference sequence). V shed 3 bases and J 4 bases; nucleotides not matched to a gene: 7. The CDR3 has 14 residues. The CDR3 sequence: CAWSPSAGGETQYF. In DNA, the CDR3 is TGTGCCTGGAGCCCTTCGGCGGGAGGAGAGACCCAGTACTTC. The whole variable domain, remainder taken from reference TRBV30 and TRBJ2-5, is SQTIHQWPATLVQPVGSPLSLECTVEGTSNPNLYWYRQAAGRGLQLLFYSVGIGQISSEVPQNLSASRPQDRQFILSSKKLLLSDSGFYLCAWSPSAGGETQYFGPGTRLLVL.

Written as DNA, the CDR3 is TGTGCCAGCAGCTTGTTACGACTAGCGGGAGCCAATGAGCAGTTCTTC. This translates into CASSLLRLAGANEQFF. The chain couples TRBV5-4 to TRBJ2-1; 12 bases are shared with TRBD2. CDR1 is SGHNT, CDR2 YYREEE, per germline (reference sequence). The CDR3 totals 16 residues. Trimming took 1 base from V and 6 from J; bases not matched to a gene: 5.

J is TRBJ1-1 and V is TRBV5-1; TRBD1 agrees at 9 bases. The ends lost 3 bases at V and 3 bases at J; junction bases unmatched: 3. This CDR3 is 14 amino acids long. Germline assignment: CDR1 SGHRS and CDR2 YFSETQ. The CDR3 sequence is CASSWTGVDTEAFF. CDR3 coding DNA: TGCGCCAGCAGCTGGACAGGGGTCGACACTGAAGCTTTCTTT.

This sequence joins TRBV27 and TRBJ2-1; no clear D gene. V lost 0 bases to trimming and J lost 6 bases, with 9 bases between them. This CDR3 is built from 14 residues. Germline lookup yields CDR1 MNHEY and CDR2 SMNVEV (reference sequence). This chain's CDR3 is CASSLSSSLNEQFF. The DNA for the CDR3 is TGTGCCAGCAGTTTATCGTCCAGTCTCAATGAGCAGTTCTTC.

The chain carries TRBV19 and TRBJ2-5; D is possibly TRBD1 (6 bases). Germline loops: CDR1 LNHDA, CDR2 SQIVND (reference sequence). The V end was cut by 4 bases, the J end by 1 base, with 13 bases between. The CDR3 consists of 15 residues. CDR3: CASSNDGQTQETQYF. As DNA, the CDR3 is TGTGCCAGTAGTAACGACGGACAGACCCAAGAGACCCAGTACTTC.

This clone has a handful of counts. V usage is TRBV7-3 and J usage is TRBJ1-6, with no clear D. The V end lost 2 bases, the J end lost 7 bases, and 12 bases lay between the germline ends. The CDR3 has 15 residues. The germline CDR1 and CDR2 sequences are SGHTA and FQGTGA. The CDR3 DNA is TGTGCCAGCAGCTTAGGTGGGAGCAGGAATTCACCCCTCCACTTT. Translating it yields CASSLGGSRNSPLHF. The full variable domain, in which reference TRBV7-3 and TRBJ1-6 provide the parts outside the CDR3, is GAGVSQTPSNKVTEKGKYVELRCDPISGHTALYWYRQSLGQGPEFLIYFQGTGAADDSGLPNDRFFAVRPEGSVSTLKIQRTERGDSAVYLCASSLGGSRNSPLHFGNGTRLTVT.

This clone was detected once. The V call is TRBV29-1, the J call TRBJ1-1; TRBD1 might be the D (5 bases). Trimming took off 4 bases at V and 5 bases at J, with 11 bases between the two ends. The CDR3 contains 12 residues. Per the germline V gene, CDR1 is SQVTM and CDR2 is ANQGSEA. CDR3 in amino acids: CSVATRGTEAFF. CDR3 nucleotides: TGCAGCGTTGCCACCCGGGGGACTGAAGCTTTCTTT.

This clone was counted once. The J gene is TRBJ2-7, the V gene TRBV14, with D possibly matching TRBD1 (5 bases). Germline CDR1 and CDR2: SGHDN and FVKESK. CDR3 length equals 19 residues. Trimming pared 0 bases from V and 0 bases from J, leaving 21 bases between. The CDR3 DNA sequence: TGTGCCAGCAGCCAAGAGGCGGCGTGGGGCCCTCCTTCCTCCTACGAGCAGTACTTC. Amino acid sequence: CASSQEAAWGPPSSYEQYF.